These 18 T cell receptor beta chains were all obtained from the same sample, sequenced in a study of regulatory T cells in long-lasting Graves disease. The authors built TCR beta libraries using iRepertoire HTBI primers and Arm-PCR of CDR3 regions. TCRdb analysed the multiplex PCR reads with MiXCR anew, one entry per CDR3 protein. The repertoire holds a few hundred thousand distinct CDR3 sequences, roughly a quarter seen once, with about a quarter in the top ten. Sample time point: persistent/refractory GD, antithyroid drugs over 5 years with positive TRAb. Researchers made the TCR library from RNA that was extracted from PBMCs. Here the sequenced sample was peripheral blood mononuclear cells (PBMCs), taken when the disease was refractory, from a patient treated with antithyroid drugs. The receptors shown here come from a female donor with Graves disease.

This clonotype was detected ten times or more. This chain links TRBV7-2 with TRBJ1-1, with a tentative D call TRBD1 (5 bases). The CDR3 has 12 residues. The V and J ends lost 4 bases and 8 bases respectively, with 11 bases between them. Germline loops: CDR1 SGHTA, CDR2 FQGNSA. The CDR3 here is CASSSWGEEAFF. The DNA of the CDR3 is TGTGCCAGCAGCTCATGGGGGGAGGAAGCTTTCTTT.

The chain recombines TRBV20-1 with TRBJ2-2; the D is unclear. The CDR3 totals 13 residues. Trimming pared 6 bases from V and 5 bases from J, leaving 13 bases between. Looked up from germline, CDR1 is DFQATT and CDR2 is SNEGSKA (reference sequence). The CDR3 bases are TGCAGTGCAAAACTCTTACTGACCGGGGAGCTGTTTTTT. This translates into CSAKLLLTGELFF.

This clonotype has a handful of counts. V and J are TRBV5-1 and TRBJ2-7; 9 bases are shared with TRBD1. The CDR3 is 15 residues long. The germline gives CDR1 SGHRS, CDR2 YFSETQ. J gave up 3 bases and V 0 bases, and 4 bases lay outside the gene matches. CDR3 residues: CASSLGTGVYYEQYF. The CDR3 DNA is TGCGCCAGCAGCTTGGGGACAGGGGTCTACTACGAGCAGTACTTC.

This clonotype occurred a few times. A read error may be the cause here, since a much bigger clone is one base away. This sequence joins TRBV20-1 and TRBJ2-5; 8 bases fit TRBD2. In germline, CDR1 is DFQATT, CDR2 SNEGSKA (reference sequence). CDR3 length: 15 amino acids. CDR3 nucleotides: TGCAGTACTAGAGGGCTAGCGGGTCCCCAAGAGACCCAGTACTTC. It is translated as CSTRGLAGPQETQYF.

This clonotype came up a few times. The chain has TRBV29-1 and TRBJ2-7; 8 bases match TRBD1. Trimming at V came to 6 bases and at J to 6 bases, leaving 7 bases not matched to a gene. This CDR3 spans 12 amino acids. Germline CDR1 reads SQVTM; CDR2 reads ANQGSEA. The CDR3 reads CSVETGVCEQYF. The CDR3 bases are TGCAGCGTCGAGACAGGGGTCTGCGAGCAGTACTTC.

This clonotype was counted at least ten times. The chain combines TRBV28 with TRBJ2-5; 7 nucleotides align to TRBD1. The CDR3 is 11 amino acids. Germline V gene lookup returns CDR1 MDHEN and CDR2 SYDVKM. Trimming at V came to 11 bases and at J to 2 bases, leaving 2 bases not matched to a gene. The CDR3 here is CARQGQETQYF. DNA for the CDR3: TGTGCCCGACAGGGACAAGAGACCCAGTACTTC.

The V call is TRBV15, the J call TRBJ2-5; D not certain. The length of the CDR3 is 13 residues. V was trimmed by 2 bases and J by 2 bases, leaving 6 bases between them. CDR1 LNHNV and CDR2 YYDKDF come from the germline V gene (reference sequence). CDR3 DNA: TGTGCCACCAGCAGATTTCTACAAGAGACCCAGTACTTC. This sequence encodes CATSRFLQETQYF.

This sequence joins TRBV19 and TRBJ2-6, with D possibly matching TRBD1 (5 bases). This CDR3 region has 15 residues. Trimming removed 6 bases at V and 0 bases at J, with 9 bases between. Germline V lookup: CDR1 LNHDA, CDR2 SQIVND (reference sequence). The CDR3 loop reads CASRRQSSGANVLTF. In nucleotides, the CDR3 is TGTGCCAGTAGAAGACAGAGCTCTGGGGCCAACGTCCTGACTTTC.

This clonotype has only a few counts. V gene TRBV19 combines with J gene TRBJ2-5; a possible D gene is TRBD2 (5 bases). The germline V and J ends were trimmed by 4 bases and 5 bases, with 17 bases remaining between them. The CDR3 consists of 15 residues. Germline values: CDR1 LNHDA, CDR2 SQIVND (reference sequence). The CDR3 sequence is CASSKRVLPGETQYF. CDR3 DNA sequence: TGTGCCAGTAGTAAGAGGGTCCTCCCTGGGGAGACCCAGTACTTC.

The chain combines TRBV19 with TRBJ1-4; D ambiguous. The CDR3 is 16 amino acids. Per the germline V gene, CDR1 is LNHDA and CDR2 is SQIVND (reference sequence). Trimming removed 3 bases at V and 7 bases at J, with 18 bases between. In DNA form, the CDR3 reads TGTGCCAGTAGTATTTTCTTGGACCTGGCAGGTGAAAAACTGTTTTTT. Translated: CASSIFLDLAGEKLFF.

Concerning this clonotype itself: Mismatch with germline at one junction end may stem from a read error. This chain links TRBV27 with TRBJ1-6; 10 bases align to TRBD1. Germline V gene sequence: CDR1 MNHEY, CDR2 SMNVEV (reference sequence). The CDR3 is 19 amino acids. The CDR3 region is CACSRKGTGESSYNSPLHF. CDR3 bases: TGTGCCTGCAGTCGAAAAGGGACAGGGGAAAGCTCCTATAATTCACCCCTCCACTTT.

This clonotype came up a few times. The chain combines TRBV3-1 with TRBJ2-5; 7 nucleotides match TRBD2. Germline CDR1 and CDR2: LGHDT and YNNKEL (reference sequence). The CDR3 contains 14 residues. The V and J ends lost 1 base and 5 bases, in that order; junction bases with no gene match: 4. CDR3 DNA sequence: TGTGCCAGCAGCCAAGCGGTCGGGGGGGAGACCCAGTACTTC. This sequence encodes CASSQAVGGETQYF.

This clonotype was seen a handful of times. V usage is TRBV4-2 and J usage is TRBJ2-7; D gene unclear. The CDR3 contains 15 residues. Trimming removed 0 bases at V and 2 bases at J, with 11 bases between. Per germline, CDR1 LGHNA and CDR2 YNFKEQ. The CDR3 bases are TGTGCCAGCAGCCAAGACCACCAGGCCACCTACGAGCAGTACTTC. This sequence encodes CASSQDHQATYEQYF.

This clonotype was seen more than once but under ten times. CDR3 loop: CASSLSGTLAKNIQYF. Written as DNA, the CDR3 is TGTGCCAGCAGCCTAAGTGGGACTCTAGCCAAAAACATTCAGTACTTC. The chain has TRBV7-9 and TRBJ2-4; a possible D gene is TRBD2 (6 bases). Trimming removed 5 bases at V and 0 bases at J, with 14 bases between. The CDR3 length is 16 residues. Germline loops: CDR1 SEHNR, CDR2 FQNEAQ (reference sequence). Full variable domain (missing parts from reference TRBV7-9 and TRBJ2-4): DTGVSQNPRHKITKRGQNVTFRCDPISEHNRLYWYRQTLGQGPEFLTYFQNEAQLEKSRLLSDRFSAERPKGSFSTLEIQRTEQGDSAMYLCASSLSGTLAKNIQYFGAGTRLSVL.

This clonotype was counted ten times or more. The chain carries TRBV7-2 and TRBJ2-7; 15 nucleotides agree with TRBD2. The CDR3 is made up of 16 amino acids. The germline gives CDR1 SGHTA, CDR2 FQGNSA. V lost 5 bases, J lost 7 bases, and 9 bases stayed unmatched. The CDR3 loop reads CASSPHQGLAGGEQYF. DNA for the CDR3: TGTGCCAGCAGCCCCCATCAGGGACTAGCGGGAGGAGAGCAGTACTTC.

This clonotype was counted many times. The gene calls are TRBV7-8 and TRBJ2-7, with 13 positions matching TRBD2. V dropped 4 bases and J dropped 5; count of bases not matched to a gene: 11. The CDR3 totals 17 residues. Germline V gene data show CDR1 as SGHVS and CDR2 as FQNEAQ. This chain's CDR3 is CASSSRTSGSLIHEQYF. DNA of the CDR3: TGTGCCAGCAGCTCTCGGACTAGCGGGAGTTTGATCCACGAGCAGTACTTC.

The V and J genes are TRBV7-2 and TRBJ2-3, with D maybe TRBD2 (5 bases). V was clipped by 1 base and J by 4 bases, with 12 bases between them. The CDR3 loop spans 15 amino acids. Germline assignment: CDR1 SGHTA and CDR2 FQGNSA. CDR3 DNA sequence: TGTGCCAGCAGCTTAGGAGGAGGCCTTCCAGATACGCAGTATTTT. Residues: CASSLGGGLPDTQYF.

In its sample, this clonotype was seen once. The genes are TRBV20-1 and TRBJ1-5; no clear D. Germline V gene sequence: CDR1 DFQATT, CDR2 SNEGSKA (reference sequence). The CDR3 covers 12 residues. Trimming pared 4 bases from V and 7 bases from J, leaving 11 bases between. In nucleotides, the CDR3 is TGCAGTGCTACGGACTCCCCGCAGCCCCAGCATTTT. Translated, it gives CSATDSPQPQHF.